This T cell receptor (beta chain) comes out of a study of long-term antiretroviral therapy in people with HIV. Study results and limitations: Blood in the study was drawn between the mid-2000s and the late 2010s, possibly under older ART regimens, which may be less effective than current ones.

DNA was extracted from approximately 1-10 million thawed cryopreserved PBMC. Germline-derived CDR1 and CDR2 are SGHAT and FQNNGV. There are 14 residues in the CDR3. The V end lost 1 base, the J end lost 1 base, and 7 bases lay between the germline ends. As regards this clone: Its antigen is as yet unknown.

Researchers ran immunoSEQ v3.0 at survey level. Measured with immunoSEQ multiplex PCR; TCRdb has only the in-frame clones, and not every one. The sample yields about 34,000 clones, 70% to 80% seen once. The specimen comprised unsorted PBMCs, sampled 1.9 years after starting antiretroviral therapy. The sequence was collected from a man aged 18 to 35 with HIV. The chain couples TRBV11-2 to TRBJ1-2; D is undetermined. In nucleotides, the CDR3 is TGTGCCAGCAGCTTAGGACGGATTAACTATGGCTACACCTTC. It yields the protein CASSLGRINYGYTF. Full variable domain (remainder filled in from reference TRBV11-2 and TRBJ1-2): EAGVAQSPRYKIIEKRQSVAFWCNPISGHATLYWYQQILGQGPKLLIQFQNNGVVDDSQLPKDRFSAERLKGVDSTLKIQPAKLEDSAVYLCASSLGRINYGYTFGSGTRLTVV.